Here is one TCR beta chain with its context. With 5 bases clipped from V and 9 bases from J, the junction kept 13 bases outside the gene matches. The CDR3 has 15 residues. Germline lookup yields CDR1 SEHNR and CDR2 FQNEAQ (reference sequence). The repertoire was sequenced with immunoSEQ multiplex PCR; TCRdb's copy has only in-frame clones and lacks some. Among around 1.6 million clones, 95% to 99% were seen once, and the ten largest hold around 0.47%. This sample was taken from a study of shared clonotypes between healthy human individuals. Input material: naive CD4+ T cells sorted from blood. The subset is: CD45RA+ positively selected. The chain has TRBV7-9 and TRBJ2-5; TRBD2 matches at 9 bases. This TCR was sampled from a man in his thirties or forties in good health. The CDR3 loop reads CASSPAGGPRRAQYF. In nucleotides, the CDR3 is TGTGCCAGCAGCCCAGCGGGAGGCCCCCGAAGGGCCCAGTACTTC.